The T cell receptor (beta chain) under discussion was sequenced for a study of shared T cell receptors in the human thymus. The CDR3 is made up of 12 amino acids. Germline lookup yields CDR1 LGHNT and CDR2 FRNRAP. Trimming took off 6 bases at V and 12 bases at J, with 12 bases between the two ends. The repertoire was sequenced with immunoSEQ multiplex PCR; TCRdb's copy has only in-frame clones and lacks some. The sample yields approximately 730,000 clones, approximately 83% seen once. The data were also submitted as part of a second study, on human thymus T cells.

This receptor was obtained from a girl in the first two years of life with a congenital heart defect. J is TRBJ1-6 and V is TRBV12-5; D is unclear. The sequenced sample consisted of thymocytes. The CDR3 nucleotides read TGTGCTAGTGGCACCGGGAGCAGACCCCTCCACTTT. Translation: CASGTGSRPLHF. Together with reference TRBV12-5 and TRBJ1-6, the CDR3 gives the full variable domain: DARVTQTPRHKVTEMGQEVTMRCQPILGHNTVFWYRQTMMQGLELLAYFRNRAPLDDSGMPKDRFSAEMPDATLATLKIQPSEPRDSAVYFCASGTGSRPLHFGNGTRLTVT.